This T cell receptor (beta chain) was sequenced in a study of blood T cell repertoires in COVID-19. Those enrolled, adults aged 18 to 89 years, came from about two dozen US areas. The method was immunoSEQ multiplex PCR; TCRdb's version includes in-frame clones alone and lacks a portion of them. The data hold under 250,000 clones, with about four fifths observed a single time. CDR3 size: 15 residues. The germline V and J ends were trimmed by 6 bases and 8 bases, with 17 bases remaining between them. Looked up from germline, CDR1 is MNHEY and CDR2 is SVGAGI. This chain connects TRBV6-5 to TRBJ1-6; no definite D call. The sequence was obtained from a woman in her fifties or sixties who had been exposed to COVID-19. Sequencing was performed on PBMCs or T cells enriched from blood (not recorded which). The DNA of the CDR3 is TGTGCCAGCAGAATCCCTCCCCCCGGGGATTCACCCCTCCACTTT. It codes for CASRIPPPGDSPLHF.